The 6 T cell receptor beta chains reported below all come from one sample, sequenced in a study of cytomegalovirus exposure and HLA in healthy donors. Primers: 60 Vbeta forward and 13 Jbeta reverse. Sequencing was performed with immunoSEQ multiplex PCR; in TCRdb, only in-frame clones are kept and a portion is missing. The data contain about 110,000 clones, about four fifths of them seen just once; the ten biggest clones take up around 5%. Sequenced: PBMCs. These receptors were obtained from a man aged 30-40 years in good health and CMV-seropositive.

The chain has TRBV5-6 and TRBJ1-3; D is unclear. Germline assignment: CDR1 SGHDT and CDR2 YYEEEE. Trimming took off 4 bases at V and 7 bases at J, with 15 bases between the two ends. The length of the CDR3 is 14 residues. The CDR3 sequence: CASSLGRGRNTIYF. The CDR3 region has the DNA TGTGCCAGCAGCCTCGGCCGCGGAAGGAACACCATATATTTT. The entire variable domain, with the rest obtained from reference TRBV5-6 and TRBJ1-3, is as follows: DAGVTQSPTHLIKTRGQQVTLRCSPKSGHDTVSWYQQALGQGPQFIFQYYEEEERQRGNFPDRFSGHQFPNYSSELNVNALLLGDSALYLCASSLGRGRNTIYFGEGSWLTVV.

This CDR3 is CASSQQGAGTAFF. CDR3 DNA sequence: TGTGCCAGCAGCCAACAAGGCGCGGGTACTGCTTTCTTT. The J gene is TRBJ1-1, the V gene TRBV6-5; D is uncertain. Per germline, CDR1 MNHEY and CDR2 SVGAGI. V was trimmed by 6 bases and J by 11 bases, leaving 19 bases between them. CDR3 length: 13 amino acids.

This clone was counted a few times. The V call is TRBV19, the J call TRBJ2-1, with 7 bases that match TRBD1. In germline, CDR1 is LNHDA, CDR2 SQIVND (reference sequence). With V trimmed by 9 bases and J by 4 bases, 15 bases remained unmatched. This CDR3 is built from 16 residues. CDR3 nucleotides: TGTGCCAGCAGCGATCCGACAGGGTGGACTTACAATGAGCAGTTCTTC. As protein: CASSDPTGWTYNEQFF. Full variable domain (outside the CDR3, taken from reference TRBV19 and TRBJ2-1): DGGITQSPKYLFRKEGQNVTLSCEQNLNHDAMYWYRQDPGQGLRLIYYSQIVNDFQKGDIAEGYSVSREKKESFPLTVTSAQKNPTAFYLCASSDPTGWTYNEQFFGPGTRLTVL.

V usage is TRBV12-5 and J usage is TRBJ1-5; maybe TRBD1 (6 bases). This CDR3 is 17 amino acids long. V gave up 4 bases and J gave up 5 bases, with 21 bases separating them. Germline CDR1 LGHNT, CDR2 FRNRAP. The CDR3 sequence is CASGSWYETGRDQPQHF. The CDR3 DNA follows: TGTGCTAGTGGTTCTTGGTACGAGACAGGACGGGATCAGCCCCAGCATTTT.

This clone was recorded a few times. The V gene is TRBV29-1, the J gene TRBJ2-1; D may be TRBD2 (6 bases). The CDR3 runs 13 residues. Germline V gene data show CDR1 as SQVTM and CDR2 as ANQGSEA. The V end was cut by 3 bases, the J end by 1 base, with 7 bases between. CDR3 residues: CSVEGGSYNEQFF. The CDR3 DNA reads TGCAGCGTTGAGGGGGGATCCTACAATGAGCAGTTCTTC.

The CDR3 region is CASSAPGGGVGTF. The CDR3 DNA reads as TGTGCCAGCAGTGCCCCGGGGGGAGGGGTCGGTACCTTC. V is TRBV6-5 and J is TRBJ1-2, with TRBD1 as a possible D gene (5 bases). CDR1 is MNHEY and CDR2 is SVGAGI in the germline V gene. This CDR3 is built from 13 residues. Trimming removed 5 bases from V and 14 bases from J, with 21 bases in between.